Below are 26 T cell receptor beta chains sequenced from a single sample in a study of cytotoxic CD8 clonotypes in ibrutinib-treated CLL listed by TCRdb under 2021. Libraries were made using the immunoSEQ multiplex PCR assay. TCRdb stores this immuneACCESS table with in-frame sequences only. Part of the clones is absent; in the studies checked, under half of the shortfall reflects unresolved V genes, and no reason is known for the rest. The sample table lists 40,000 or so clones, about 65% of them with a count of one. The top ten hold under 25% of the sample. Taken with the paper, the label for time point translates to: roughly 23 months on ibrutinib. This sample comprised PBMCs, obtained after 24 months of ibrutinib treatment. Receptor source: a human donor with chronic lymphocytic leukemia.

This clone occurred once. In nucleotides, the CDR3 is TGCGCCAGAGTATATGGCTACACCTTC. Residues: CARVYGYTF. The rearrangement links TRBV5-1 to TRBJ1-2; D gene unclear. Trimming cost V 8 bases and J 5 bases, with 4 bases left between them. In germline, CDR1 is SGHRS, CDR2 YFSETQ. The CDR3 is made up of 9 amino acids. The full variable domain, rest sourced from reference TRBV5-1 and TRBJ1-2, is KAGVTQTPRYLIKTRGQQVTLSCSPISGHRSVSWYQQTPGQGLQFLFEYFSETQRNKGNFPGRFSGRQFSNSRSEMNVSTLELGDSALYLCARVYGYTFGSGTRLTVV.

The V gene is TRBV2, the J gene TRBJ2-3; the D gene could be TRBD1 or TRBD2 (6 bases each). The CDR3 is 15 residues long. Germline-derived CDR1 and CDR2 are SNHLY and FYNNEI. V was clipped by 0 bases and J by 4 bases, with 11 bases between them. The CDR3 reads CASSEAGGGSDTQYF. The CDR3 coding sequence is TGTGCCAGCAGTGAAGCGGGGGGCGGGTCAGATACGCAGTATTTT.

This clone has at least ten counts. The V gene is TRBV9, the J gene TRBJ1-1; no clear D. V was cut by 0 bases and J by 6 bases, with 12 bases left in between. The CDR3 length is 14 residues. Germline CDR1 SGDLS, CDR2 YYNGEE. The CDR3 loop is CASSVVSGIPEAFF. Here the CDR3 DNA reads TGTGCCAGCAGCGTAGTCAGTGGGATCCCTGAAGCTTTCTTT.

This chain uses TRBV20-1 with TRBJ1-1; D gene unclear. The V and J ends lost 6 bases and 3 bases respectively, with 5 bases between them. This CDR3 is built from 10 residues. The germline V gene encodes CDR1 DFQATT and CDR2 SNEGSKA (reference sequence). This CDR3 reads CSAQYTEAFF. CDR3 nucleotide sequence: TGCAGTGCCCAATACACTGAAGCTTTCTTT.

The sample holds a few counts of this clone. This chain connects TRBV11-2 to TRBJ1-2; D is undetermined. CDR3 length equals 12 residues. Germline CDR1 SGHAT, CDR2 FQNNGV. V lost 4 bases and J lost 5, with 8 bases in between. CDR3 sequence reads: CASSSQYYGYTF. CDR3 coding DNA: TGTGCCAGCAGCTCACAATATTATGGCTACACCTTC.

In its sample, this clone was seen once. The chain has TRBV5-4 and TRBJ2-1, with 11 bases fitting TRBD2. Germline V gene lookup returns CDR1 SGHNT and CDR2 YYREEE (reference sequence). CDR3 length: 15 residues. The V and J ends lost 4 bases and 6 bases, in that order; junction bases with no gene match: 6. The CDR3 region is CASSQLAGDPNEQFF. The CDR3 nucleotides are TGTGCCAGCAGCCAACTAGCGGGAGATCCCAATGAGCAGTTCTTC.

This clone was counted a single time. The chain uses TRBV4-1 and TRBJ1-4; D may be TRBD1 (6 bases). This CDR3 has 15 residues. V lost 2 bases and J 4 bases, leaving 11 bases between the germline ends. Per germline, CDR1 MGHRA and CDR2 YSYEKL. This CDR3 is CASSQPGQNNEKLFF. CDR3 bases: TGCGCCAGCAGCCAACCAGGACAGAATAATGAAAAACTGTTTTTT.

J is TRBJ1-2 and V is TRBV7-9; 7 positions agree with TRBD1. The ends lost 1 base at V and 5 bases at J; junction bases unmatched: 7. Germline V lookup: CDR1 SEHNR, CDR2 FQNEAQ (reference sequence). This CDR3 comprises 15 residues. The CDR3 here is CASSLDVRGAYGYTF. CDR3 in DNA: TGTGCCAGCAGCTTAGACGTCAGGGGGGCGTATGGCTACACCTTC.

DNA of the CDR3: TGCGCCAGCAGCTTGAGTGTTTCTGGAAACACCATATATTTT. Protein product: CASSLSVSGNTIYF. This chain uses TRBV5-1 with TRBJ1-3; no clear D gene. The V and J ends lost 1 base and 1 base respectively, with 6 bases between them. Germline V gene lookup returns CDR1 SGHRS and CDR2 YFSETQ. The CDR3 sequence is 14 residues long. Variable domain in full (rest from reference TRBV5-1 and TRBJ1-3): KAGVTQTPRYLIKTRGQQVTLSCSPISGHRSVSWYQQTPGQGLQFLFEYFSETQRNKGNFPGRFSGRQFSNSRSEMNVSTLELGDSALYLCASSLSVSGNTIYFGEGSWLTVV.

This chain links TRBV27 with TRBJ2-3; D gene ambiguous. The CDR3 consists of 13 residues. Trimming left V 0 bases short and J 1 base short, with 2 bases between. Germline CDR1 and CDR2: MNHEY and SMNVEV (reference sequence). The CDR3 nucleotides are TGTGCCAGCAGTTTATCCCGCACAGATACGCAGTATTTT. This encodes CASSLSRTDTQYF.

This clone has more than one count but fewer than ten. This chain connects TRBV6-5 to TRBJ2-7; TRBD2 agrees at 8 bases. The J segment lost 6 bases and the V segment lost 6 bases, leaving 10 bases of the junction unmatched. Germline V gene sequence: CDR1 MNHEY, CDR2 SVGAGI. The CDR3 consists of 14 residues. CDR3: CASSLGLGPFEQYF. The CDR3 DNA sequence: TGTGCCAGCAGCCTGGGACTAGGTCCCTTCGAGCAGTACTTC.

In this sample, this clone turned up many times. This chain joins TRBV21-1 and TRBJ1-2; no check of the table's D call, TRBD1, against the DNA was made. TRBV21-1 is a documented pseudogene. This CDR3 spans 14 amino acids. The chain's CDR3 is CASSKCDRYYGYTF. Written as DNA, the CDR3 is TGTGCCAGCAGCAAATGCGACAGGTACTATGGCTACACCTTC.

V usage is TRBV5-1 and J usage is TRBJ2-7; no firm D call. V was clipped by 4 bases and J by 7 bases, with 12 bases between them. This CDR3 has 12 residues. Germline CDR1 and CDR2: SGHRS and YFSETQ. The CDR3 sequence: CASSQTMGEQYF. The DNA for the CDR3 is TGCGCCAGCAGCCAGACAATGGGGGAGCAGTACTTC.

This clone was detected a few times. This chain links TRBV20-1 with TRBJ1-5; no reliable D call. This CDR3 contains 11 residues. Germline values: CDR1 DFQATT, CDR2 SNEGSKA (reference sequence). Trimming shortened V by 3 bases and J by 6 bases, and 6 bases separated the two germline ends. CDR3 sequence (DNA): TGCAGTGCTAGCGCCGGTCAGCCCCAGCATTTT. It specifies CSASAGQPQHF.

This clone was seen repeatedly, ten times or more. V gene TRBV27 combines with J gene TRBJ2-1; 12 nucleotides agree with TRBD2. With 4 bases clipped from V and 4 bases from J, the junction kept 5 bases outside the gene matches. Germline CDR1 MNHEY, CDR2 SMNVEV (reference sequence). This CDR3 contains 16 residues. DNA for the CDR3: TGTGCCAGCAGTTCCGGGACTAGCGGGTCGTACAATGAGCAGTTCTTC. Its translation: CASSSGTSGSYNEQFF.

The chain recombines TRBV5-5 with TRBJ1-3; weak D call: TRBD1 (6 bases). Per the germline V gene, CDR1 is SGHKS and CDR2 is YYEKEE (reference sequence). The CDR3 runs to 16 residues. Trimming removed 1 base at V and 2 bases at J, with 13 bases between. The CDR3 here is CASSLLWTATGNTIYF. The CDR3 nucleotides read TGTGCCAGCAGCTTGCTCTGGACAGCGACTGGAAACACCATATATTTT. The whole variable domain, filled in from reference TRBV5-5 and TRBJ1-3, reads DAGVTQSPTHLIKTRGQQVTLRCSPISGHKSVSWYQQVLGQGPQFIFQYYEKEERGRGNFPDRFSARQFPNYSSELNVNALLLGDSALYLCASSLLWTATGNTIYFGEGSWLTVV.

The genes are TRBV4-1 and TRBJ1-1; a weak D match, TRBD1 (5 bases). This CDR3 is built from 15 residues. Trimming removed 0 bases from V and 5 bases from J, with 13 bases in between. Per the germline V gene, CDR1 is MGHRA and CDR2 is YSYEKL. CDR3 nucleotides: TGCGCCAGCAGCCAAGATTTGGGGCGCGGGACTGAAGCTTTCTTT. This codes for CASSQDLGRGTEAFF.

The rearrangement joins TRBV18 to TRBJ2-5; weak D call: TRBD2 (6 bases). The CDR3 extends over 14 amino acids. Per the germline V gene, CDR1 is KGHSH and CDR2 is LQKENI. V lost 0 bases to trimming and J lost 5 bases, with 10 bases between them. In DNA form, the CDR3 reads TGTGCCAGCTCACCACCCGGGAGCACGGAGACCCAGTACTTC. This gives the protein CASSPPGSTETQYF. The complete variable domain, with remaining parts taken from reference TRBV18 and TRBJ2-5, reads NAGVMQNPRHLVRRRGQEARLRCSPMKGHSHVYWYRQLPEEGLKFMVYLQKENIIDESGMPKERFSAEFPKEGPSILRIQQVVRGDSAAYFCASSPPGSTETQYFGPGTRLLVL.

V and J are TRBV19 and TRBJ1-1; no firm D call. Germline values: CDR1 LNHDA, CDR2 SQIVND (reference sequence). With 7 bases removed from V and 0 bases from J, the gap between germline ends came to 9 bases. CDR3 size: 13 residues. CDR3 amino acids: CASNGAMNTEAFF. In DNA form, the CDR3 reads TGTGCCAGTAATGGTGCAATGAACACTGAAGCTTTCTTT.

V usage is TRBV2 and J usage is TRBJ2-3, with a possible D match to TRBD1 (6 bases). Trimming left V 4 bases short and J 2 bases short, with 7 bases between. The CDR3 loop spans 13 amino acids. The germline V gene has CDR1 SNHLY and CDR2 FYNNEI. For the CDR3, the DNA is TGTGCCAGCAGTGGACAGGCCACAGATACGCAGTATTTT. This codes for CASSGQATDTQYF.

The CDR3 DNA sequence: TGTGCCAGTAGTATTATGGGGCCAGGTGGCTACACCTTC. Protein product: CASSIMGPGGYTF. The rearrangement uses TRBV19 and TRBJ1-2, with D tentatively TRBD1 (5 bases). CDR1 and CDR2 from the germline V gene are LNHDA and SQIVND (reference sequence). The ends were cut back, 3 bases at V and 7 bases at J, with 12 bases in the middle. CDR3 length: 13 amino acids.

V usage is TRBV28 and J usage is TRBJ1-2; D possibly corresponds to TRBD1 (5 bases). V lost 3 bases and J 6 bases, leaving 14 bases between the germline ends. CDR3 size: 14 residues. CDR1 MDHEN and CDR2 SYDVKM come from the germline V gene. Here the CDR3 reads CASSFWAGLHGYTF. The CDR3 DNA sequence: TGTGCCAGCAGTTTCTGGGCAGGGTTACATGGCTACACCTTC.

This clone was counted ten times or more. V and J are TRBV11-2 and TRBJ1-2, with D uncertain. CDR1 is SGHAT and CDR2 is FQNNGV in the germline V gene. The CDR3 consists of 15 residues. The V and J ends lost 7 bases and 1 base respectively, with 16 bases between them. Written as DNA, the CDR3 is TGTGCCAGCAACACTCACCCGCATATTAACTATGGCTACACCTTC. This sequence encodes CASNTHPHINYGYTF.

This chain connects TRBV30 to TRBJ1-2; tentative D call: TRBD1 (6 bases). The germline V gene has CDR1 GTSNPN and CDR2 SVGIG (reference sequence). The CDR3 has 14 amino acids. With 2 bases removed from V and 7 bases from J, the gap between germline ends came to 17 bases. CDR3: CAWSPPIRGSGYTF. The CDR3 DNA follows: TGTGCCTGGAGTCCACCCATCAGGGGTTCTGGCTACACCTTC.

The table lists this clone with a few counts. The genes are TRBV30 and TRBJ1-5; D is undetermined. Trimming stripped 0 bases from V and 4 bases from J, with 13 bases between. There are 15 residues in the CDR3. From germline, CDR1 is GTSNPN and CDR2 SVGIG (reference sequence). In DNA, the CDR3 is TGTGCCTGGAGTGTAAACAGCCTTGGGAATCAGCCCCAGCATTTT. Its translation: CAWSVNSLGNQPQHF.

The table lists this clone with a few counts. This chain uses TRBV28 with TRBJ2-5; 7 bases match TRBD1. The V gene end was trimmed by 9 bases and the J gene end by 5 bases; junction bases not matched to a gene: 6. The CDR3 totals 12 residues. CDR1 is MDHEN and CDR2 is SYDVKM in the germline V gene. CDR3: CASTTGLETQYF. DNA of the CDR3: TGTGCCAGTACGACAGGGTTGGAGACCCAGTACTTC.